Detailed here is one T cell receptor beta chain. TCRdb's copy holds only in-frame clones and misses some; the assay was immunoSEQ multiplex PCR. The table includes approximately 430,000 clones, roughly 89% detected once. In germline, CDR1 is MGHRA, CDR2 YSYEKL. The CDR3 is 14 amino acids. J gave up 2 bases and V 6 bases, and 3 bases lay outside the gene matches. The record originates from a study of blood T cell repertoires in COVID-19. Study overall: Researchers got acute and convalescent COVID-19 samples from the United States, Italy and Spain.

V is TRBV4-1 and J is TRBJ1-2; 10 nucleotides line up with TRBD1. The sample consisted of peripheral blood. The origin of this receptor is a woman younger than 45 with active or convalescent COVID-19. In DNA form, the CDR3 reads TGCGCCAGCAGGGGGGGACAGGGGAACTATGGCTACACCTTC. This sequence encodes CASRGGQGNYGYTF.